This section outlines one T cell receptor (beta chain) sequence together with its context. This clonotype was seen a handful of times. The antigen it recognizes is unknown. Per-base quality was not reported, and no clone a single base away is much larger than it. Including cysteine and phenylalanine, the CDR3 has 11 amino acids. CDR3 DNA only is kept here, 33 bases in frame from base 1. Trimming removed 3 bases from V and 12 bases from J, leaving 9 bases between the germline ends. In the germline V gene, CDR1 corresponds to SNHLY and CDR2 to FYNNEI. This specimen belongs to a study of blood T cells in healthy people across ages (dated by TCRdb to 2013 to 2016). About the study as a whole: Template switching captured roughly one uniquely barcoded TCR beta cDNA molecule per two T cells in model experiments. Using deep sequencing normalized with unique cDNA molecular identifiers, the study measured how TCR beta repertoire diversity changes with age. Two additional independent replicas of 1 million unique cDNA reads from the same blood draw were analyzed for two donors (one aged 18 to 30 and one aged 80 or older). Four age groups were formed from the donors: young (average approximately 15 years), middle-aged (approximately 39), aged (roughly 59) and long-lived (around 80). The paper's findings and limits, for the study overall: Total diversity estimates from one million sequenced T cells were considered lower bounds and underestimates. Compared with the aged group, more naive CD4+ T cells, fewer expanded clones and increased TCR diversity were shown by the long-lived group, suggesting age selection. Observed TCR beta diversity per million T cells fell roughly linearly with age, and a significant reduction was already apparent by age around 36. Because profiling used bulk unsorted PBMCs, naive and antigen-experienced compartments could not be compared conclusively. The CMV infection status of donors was not known, potentially confounding age-related changes in expanded clonotypes. A strong correlation was found between observed TCR beta diversity and the percentage of naive T cells measured by flow cytometry.

The donors were 40 or so Caucasian individuals from Russia, aged about 6 to 100 years, who were systemically healthy. About 10 milliliters of peripheral blood were collected from each donor into EDTA-treated Vacutainer tubes. PBMCs were isolated by Ficoll-Paque density-gradient centrifugation, with at least 7 million obtained per sample. Total RNA, at least 6 micrograms per sample, was extracted from PBMCs with Trizol reagent. Naive CD45RAhigh/CD27high T cell percentages were measured by flow cytometry on a PBMC aliquot from every donor. The library was prepared using 5' RACE. Sequenced using an Illumina HiSeq 2500. A second PCR of roughly 7 to 11 cycles was performed with a sample-barcoded 5' primer and a J-beta primer mix. Each TCR beta cDNA molecule received a unique molecular identifier from a template-switch 5' adaptor carrying 12 random nucleotides. Each sample yielded at least 2.5 million CDR3-containing paired-end reads. The Mint cDNA synthesis kit, primed by a TRBC-specific oligonucleotide, was used to synthesize first-strand cDNA from all RNA. After uracil-DNA glycosylase treatment, a first 18-cycle PCR used universal primers M1SS and BC2_uni_R on all cDNA. The source study handled its data this way. For normalization, 1 million high-quality reads were randomly selected from each sample, with every read carrying a distinct molecular identifier. Instead of being binned into consensus sequences, reads that shared molecular identifiers were thrown out. MiTCR, set to a Q25 quality threshold and the strictest error-elimination algorithm, was used for CDR3 identification, clonotype clustering and error correction. A nonparametric unseen species model using Euler transformation provided a lower-bound estimate of total TCR beta diversity. In TCRdb, the public reads were trimmed at Q25 with fastp and aligned with MiXCR, with productive beta chains retained. Every CDR3 protein is listed once, alongside the most common genes and DNA of its rows. In this record, the V and J calls reflect TCRdb's handling and not the investigators' own analysis. This sample lists hundreds of thousands of distinct CDR3 sequences; under 30% were detected once. The ten largest clones add up to around 3% of the sample.

These data were likewise used in another study, on T cells of mothers and their children. Taken from the second paper: Nine systemically healthy Caucasian individuals, comprising three mothers and their six children, were included as donors. cDNA synthesis consumed the entire amount of extracted RNA, loaded at approximately 1.5 ug RNA in each 15 ul reaction. Sample barcodes and 2-4 random nucleotides were added via the M1S primer in the second PCR. More than 8 million TCR beta CDR3 reads were obtained from each mother, and about 3 million reads were obtained from each child. In both related and unrelated pairs, thymic selection shapes the output of TCR recombination in a similar way, with inherited differences having only a minor effect. Related mother-child pairs always showed normalized repertoire overlap that was slightly higher than in unrelated mother-child pairs, though the difference was never significant. Persistent microchimeric T cell clones were not detected, at a sensitivity of about 99 clones per million clonotypes. In the study, deep NGS was used to compare the TCR beta repertoires of mothers and children, and features distinguishing related mother-child pairs from unrelated individuals were sought. The mean age was approximately 41 +/- 4 years for the mothers and approximately 11 +/- 4 years for the children. After adapter ligation was performed with NEBNext reagents, the libraries were sequenced on an Illumina HiSeq 2000 with 100+100 nt paired-end reads. To prevent cross-contamination, the mother and child libraries were prepared a month apart and were sequenced in separate runs. For each donor, between about 450,000 and 2,300,000 distinct TCR beta clonotypes were identified. Naive TCR beta clonotypes were estimated from low-frequency clonotypes matched to each donor's FACS-determined naive share, without sorting.

Sequencing used blood. The source of this sequence is a boy younger than 18 in good health. The rearrangement joined TRBV2 to TRBJ1-5, and possibly TRBD1, on 6 matching bases. The nucleotides are TGTGCCAGCAGTGATTCCAGGGGCCAGCATTTT. This translates into CASSDSRGQHF.